The sequence of this T cell receptor (beta chain) was determined in a study of Graves' ophthalmopathy and Graves' hyperthyroidism. Study-wide findings and caveats: Blood samples also showed most expanded thyroid clonotypes exceeding 0.001 frequency. Predictions made by the model for ophthalmopathy progression reached under 71% sensitivity and about 72% specificity.

A note on this clonotype: What it binds is not known.

Lactation, pregnancy, uncontrolled infections and other autoimmune diseases were all grounds for excluding patients. Germline V gene data show CDR1 as DFQATT and CDR2 as SNEGSKA (reference sequence). The CDR3 is made up of 13 amino acids. V dropped 3 bases and J dropped 2 bases, with 11 bases sitting between them. Researchers took RNA transcripts and amplified TCR beta CDR3 regions from them. Second-round multiplex PCR came after first-round RT-PCR with HTBI primers. TCRdb processed the multiplex PCR reads anew with MiXCR; each CDR3 protein has one entry. The table shows around 670,000 distinct CDR3 sequences, with approximately 40% occurring only once.

The material sequenced was peripheral blood. The TCR sequence derives from an adult man with Graves' ophthalmopathy. The chain uses TRBV20-1 and TRBJ2-7; possible D gene TRBD1, 7 bases. The CDR3 bases are TGCAGTGCTAGGCGGGACAGACCCTACGAGCAGTACTTC. This gives the protein CSARRDRPYEQYF.